This T cell receptor beta chain came from a study of blood T cell repertoires in COVID-19. Study overall: The samples span acute and convalescent COVID-19 from the United States, Italy and Spain.

Seattle's enrolled individuals joined amid active infection and were then monitored longitudinally. Per the original methods: Counts of nucleated cells, estimated from reference gene primer amplification, were obtained. Sequencing used immunoSEQ multiplex PCR; TCRdb keeps in-frame clones, though not all of them. That table furnishes V, J and clone size, whereas the DNA furnished D and trimming. The sample carries 250,000 to 350,000 clones, approximately 90% recorded once. CDR3 size: 15 residues. V lost 2 bases to trimming and J lost 8 bases; unmatched junction nucleotides: 3. Germline CDR1 and CDR2: SGHVS and FQNEAQ.

The clonotype was recovered from a woman aged 45-65 years with COVID-19, enrolled during active disease. The J gene is TRBJ1-6, the V gene TRBV7-8; the match to TRBD1 covers 10 bases. The material sequenced was peripheral blood. CDR3 sequence reads: CASSLPGQGYSPLHF. CDR3 DNA: TGTGCCAGCAGCTTACCGGGACAGGGGTATTCACCCCTCCACTTT.